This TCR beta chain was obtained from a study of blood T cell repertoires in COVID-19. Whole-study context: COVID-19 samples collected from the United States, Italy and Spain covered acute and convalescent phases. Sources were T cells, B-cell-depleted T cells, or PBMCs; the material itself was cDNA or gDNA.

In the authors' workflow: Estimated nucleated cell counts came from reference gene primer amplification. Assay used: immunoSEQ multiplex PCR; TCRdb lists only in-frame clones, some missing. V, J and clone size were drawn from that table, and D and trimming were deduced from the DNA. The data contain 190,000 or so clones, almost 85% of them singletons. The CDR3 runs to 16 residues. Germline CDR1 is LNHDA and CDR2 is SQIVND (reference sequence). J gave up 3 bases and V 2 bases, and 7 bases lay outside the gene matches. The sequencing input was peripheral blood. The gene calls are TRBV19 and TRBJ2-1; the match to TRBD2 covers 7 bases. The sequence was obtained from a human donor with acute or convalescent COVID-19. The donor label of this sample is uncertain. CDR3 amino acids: CASSIRRGGSYNEQFF. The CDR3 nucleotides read TGTGCCAGTAGTATACGAAGGGGCGGGAGCTACAATGAGCAGTTCTTC.